Shown below are 30 T cell receptor beta chains from a single sample sequenced in a study of T cell changes during pregnancy in multiple sclerosis. Profiling relied on immunoSEQ multiplex PCR, and the TCRdb table lists in-frame clones only, not all of them. Counted here are around 77,000 clones, roughly 92% occurring once; the ten biggest clones make up approximately 1.1%. Here the sequenced sample was peripheral blood, taken in the third trimester of pregnancy. These receptors all come from a female donor with multiple sclerosis, enrolled in a pregnancy study.

CDR3 amino acids: CASSPGQKAFF. In nucleotides, the CDR3 is TGTGCCAGCAGTCCCGGACAGAAAGCTTTCTTT. The gene calls are TRBV5-5 and TRBJ1-1, with D possibly matching TRBD1 (6 bases). Germline V gene sequence: CDR1 SGHKS, CDR2 YYEKEE (reference sequence). The V end lost 5 bases, the J end lost 9 bases, and 11 bases lay between the germline ends. The CDR3 runs 11 residues.

V and J are TRBV6-5 and TRBJ2-7, with D maybe TRBD1 (5 bases). V was shortened by 6 bases and J by 0 bases, with 12 bases between the two germline ends. CDR1 and CDR2 (germline): MNHEY, SVGAGI. The CDR3 consists of 14 residues. CDR3 region: CASRQDGTSYEQYF. The DNA of the CDR3 is TGTGCCAGCAGACAGGACGGCACCTCCTACGAGCAGTACTTC.

The chain couples TRBV11-2 to TRBJ2-1; 11 bases line up with TRBD2. Looked up from germline, CDR1 is SGHAT and CDR2 is FQNNGV. J lost 2 bases, V lost 3 bases, and 6 bases had no gene match. CDR3 size: 17 residues. CDR3 bases: TGTGCCAGCAGCTTGTCCCTAGCGGGAGGAACCTACAATGAGCAGTTCTTC. It yields the protein CASSLSLAGGTYNEQFF.

This rearrangement joins TRBV28 to TRBJ2-1; possible D gene TRBD1, 7 bases. V was cut by 7 bases and J by 4 bases, with 23 bases left in between. Germline assignment: CDR1 MDHEN and CDR2 SYDVKM. The CDR3 spans 17 residues. The CDR3 DNA follows: TGTGCCAGCAACGCCAGGCGGGACAGATCTCCTTACAATGAGCAGTTCTTC. It is translated as CASNARRDRSPYNEQFF. The full variable domain, completed using reference TRBV28 and TRBJ2-1, is DVKVTQSSRYLVKRTGEKVFLECVQDMDHENMFWYRQDPGLGLRLIYFSYDVKMKEKGDIPEGYSVSREKKERFSLILESASTNQTSMYLCASNARRDRSPYNEQFFGPGTRLTVL.

The chain has TRBV28 and TRBJ1-3; D remains ambiguous. CDR3 size: 11 residues. The germline CDR1 and CDR2 sequences are MDHEN and SYDVKM. Trimming shortened V by 7 bases and J by 4 bases, and 5 bases separated the two germline ends. The CDR3 DNA follows: TGTGCCAGCAACAAGGGAAACACCATATATTTT. It encodes CASNKGNTIYF.

The genes are TRBV30 and TRBJ1-1; D is ambiguous. V shed 1 base and J shed 7 bases, with 13 bases lying between them. The CDR3 loop spans 13 amino acids. Germline values: CDR1 GTSNPN, CDR2 SVGIG (reference sequence). DNA for the CDR3: TGTGCCTGGAGTGCGGGTGACGGCCTTGAAGCTTTCTTT. Translating it yields CAWSAGDGLEAFF.

The chain combines TRBV2 with TRBJ1-1; D unresolved. Trimming stripped 6 bases from V and 5 bases from J, with 7 bases between. CDR3 length: 11 residues. CDR1 is SNHLY and CDR2 is FYNNEI in the germline V gene. DNA of the CDR3: TGTGCCAGCAGGACTTCGACTGAAGCTTTCTTT. Amino acid sequence: CASRTSTEAFF.

The chain employs TRBV7-9 and TRBJ2-7; D is undetermined. The germline gives CDR1 SEHNR, CDR2 FQNEAQ (reference sequence). Trimming removed 5 bases from V and 6 bases from J, with 17 bases in between. The CDR3 extends over 14 amino acids. The CDR3 is CASSPRTLPLEQYF. The CDR3 DNA is TGTGCCAGCAGCCCTCGAACTCTCCCTCTCGAGCAGTACTTC.

Of note for this clone: Additional DNA sequences in this sample encode the identical CDR3. The chain carries TRBV6-1 and TRBJ2-7, with TRBD2 identical over 9 bases. In germline, CDR1 is MNHNS, CDR2 SASEGT. Germline trimming cut 2 bases from V and 2 bases from J; bases unmatched to any gene: 1. The CDR3 is made up of 14 amino acids. In DNA, the CDR3 is TGTGCCAGCAGTGAACTAGCGGGACCCTACGAGCAGTACTTC. Its protein is CASSELAGPYEQYF.

This CDR3 is CASSQGLAGVMSYNEQFF. DNA for the CDR3: TGTGCCAGCAGCCAGGGACTAGCGGGAGTAATGTCCTACAATGAGCAGTTCTTC. This chain connects TRBV14 to TRBJ2-1; 14 nucleotides align to TRBD2. This CDR3 has 18 residues. Germline V gene sequence: CDR1 SGHDN, CDR2 FVKESK. V dropped 3 bases and J dropped 1; count of bases not matched to a gene: 5.

Written as DNA, the CDR3 is TGTGCCAGCAGAAAAGCCGCGTCTAGCAGGTACCAAGAGACCCAGTACTTC. Amino acid sequence: CASRKAASSRYQETQYF. The chain joins TRBV9 to TRBJ2-5; weak D call: TRBD2 (5 bases). Trimming removed 5 bases from V and 0 bases from J, with 20 bases in between. Germline V gene sequence: CDR1 SGDLS, CDR2 YYNGEE. The CDR3 contains 17 residues.

The gene calls are TRBV11-3 and TRBJ1-2, with a possible D match to TRBD1 (5 bases). Germline CDR1 reads SGHNT; CDR2 reads YENEEA. The CDR3 has 14 amino acids. The ends were cut back, 3 bases at V and 8 bases at J, with 16 bases in the middle. This CDR3 reads CASSFKSSTAGYTF. DNA of the CDR3: TGTGCCAGCAGCTTTAAATCCTCGACAGCCGGCTACACCTTC.

The chain employs TRBV6-6 and TRBJ2-2; D is possibly TRBD2 (6 bases). Germline CDR1 reads MNHNY; CDR2 reads SVGAGI (reference sequence). Deletions cut 8 bases from V and 0 bases from J, with 13 bases between. CDR3 length equals 15 residues. The CDR3 DNA sequence: TGTGCCAGCTTACCCTCGGGAGCGAACACCGGGGAGCTGTTTTTT. This translates into CASLPSGANTGELFF.

V gene TRBV10-3 combines with J gene TRBJ1-1; D not certain. Per the germline V gene, CDR1 is ENHRY and CDR2 is SYGVKD. V gave up 0 bases and J gave up 1 base, with 3 bases separating them. CDR3 size: 13 residues. The CDR3 sequence: CAISESANTEAFF. Here the CDR3 DNA reads TGTGCCATCAGTGAGTCGGCGAACACTGAAGCTTTCTTT.

The gene calls are TRBV27 and TRBJ2-7; D possibly corresponds to TRBD1 (6 bases). Trimming shortened V by 3 bases and J by 1 base, and 16 bases separated the two germline ends. The length of the CDR3 is 16 residues. Germline CDR1 is MNHEY and CDR2 is SMNVEV (reference sequence). The CDR3 region has the DNA TGTGCCAGCAGTTTCTCCACCGGGACACTATCCTACGAGCAGTACTTC. This translates into CASSFSTGTLSYEQYF.

This rearrangement joins TRBV7-9 to TRBJ2-3; D not certain. This CDR3 has 14 residues. Per germline, CDR1 SEHNR and CDR2 FQNEAQ (reference sequence). V was cut by 5 bases and J by 2 bases, with 11 bases left in between. The CDR3 spells CASSPPHDTDTQYF. The CDR3 DNA follows: TGTGCCAGCAGCCCGCCACATGACACAGATACGCAGTATTTT. Variable domain in full (rest from reference TRBV7-9 and TRBJ2-3): DTGVSQNPRHKITKRGQNVTFRCDPISEHNRLYWYRQTLGQGPEFLTYFQNEAQLEKSRLLSDRFSAERPKGSFSTLEIQRTEQGDSAMYLCASSPPHDTDTQYFGPGTRLTVL.

This clone was seen more than once but under ten times. The chain combines TRBV9 with TRBJ1-5, with unresolved D. The CDR3 covers 14 residues. Germline-derived CDR1 and CDR2 are SGDLS and YYNGEE. Trimming took off 3 bases at V and 3 bases at J, with 10 bases between the two ends. The CDR3, as DNA: TGTGCCAGCAGCGAGGGAGACGACAATCAGCCCCAGCATTTT. Protein product: CASSEGDDNQPQHF.

The chain links TRBV7-3 to TRBJ1-1; TRBD1 matches 7 bases. J lost 2 bases, V lost 5 bases, and 5 bases had no gene match. This CDR3 has 14 residues. Germline CDR1 and CDR2: SGHTA and FQGTGA. The CDR3: CASSRQGGNTEAFF. The CDR3 bases are TGTGCCAGCAGCCGACAGGGAGGAAACACTGAAGCTTTCTTT.

This clone is a singleton in its sample. The chain is built from TRBV19 and TRBJ2-7; TRBD2 matches 9 bases. The germline V gene encodes CDR1 LNHDA and CDR2 SQIVND (reference sequence). J lost 3 bases, V lost 5 bases, and 5 bases had no gene match. CDR3 length equals 14 residues. DNA of the CDR3: TGTGCCAGTAGTTTGACTAGCGGACACTACGAGCAGTACTTC. Its protein is CASSLTSGHYEQYF. Looking up the rest from reference TRBV19 and TRBJ2-7 gives the full variable domain: DGGITQSPKYLFRKEGQNVTLSCEQNLNHDAMYWYRQDPGQGLRLIYYSQIVNDFQKGDIAEGYSVSREKKESFPLTVTSAQKNPTAFYLCASSLTSGHYEQYFGPGTRLTVT.

J is TRBJ2-1 and V is TRBV6-5, with 8 positions matching TRBD2. V lost 7 bases and J lost 7; bases outside the gene matches: 9. Germline V gives CDR1 MNHEY, CDR2 SVGAGI. The CDR3 runs to 14 residues. CDR3 DNA sequence: TGTGCCAGCACCCCCCCGGGGGGGAGAAATGAGCAGTTCTTC. This sequence encodes CASTPPGGRNEQFF.

The DNA for the CDR3 is TGTGCCAGCAGTTCGGACAGGGCAAGCTCCTACAATGAGCAGTTCTTC. This gives the protein CASSSDRASSYNEQFF. This chain connects TRBV27 to TRBJ2-1; 8 bases fit TRBD1. CDR3 length: 16 amino acids. CDR1 is MNHEY and CDR2 is SMNVEV in the germline V gene (reference sequence). V shed 4 bases, J shed 0 bases, and the junction held 5 bases outside the gene matches.

The V gene is TRBV6-1, the J gene TRBJ1-3; 9 bases match TRBD1. CDR3 length: 15 residues. The V segment lost 5 bases and the J segment 2 bases; nucleotides outside the gene matches: 4. Germline V lookup: CDR1 MNHNS, CDR2 SASEGT. The CDR3 reads CASSSQGAAGNTIYF. The CDR3 DNA is TGTGCCAGCAGTTCACAGGGGGCCGCTGGAAACACCATATATTTT.

The chain links TRBV11-3 to TRBJ2-1; D unclear. CDR3 length: 14 residues. Trimming removed 2 bases from V and 8 bases from J, with 13 bases in between. Per the germline V gene, CDR1 is SGHNT and CDR2 is YENEEA. CDR3 DNA sequence: TGTGCCAGCAGCTTACCAGGCTATGGTCATGAGCAGTTCTTC. Amino acid sequence: CASSLPGYGHEQFF.

The rearrangement joins TRBV18 to TRBJ1-1; D is possibly TRBD1 (6 bases). Germline assignment: CDR1 KGHSH and CDR2 LQKENI. Trimming stripped 3 bases from V and 4 bases from J, with 15 bases between. This CDR3 spans 15 amino acids. CDR3 loop: CASSPGDILGTEAFF. DNA of the CDR3: TGTGCCAGCTCACCCGGGGACATCCTGGGCACTGAAGCTTTCTTT.

The chain couples TRBV19 to TRBJ1-1; D unresolved. CDR3 length: 13 amino acids. Trimming left V 3 bases short and J 0 bases short, with 5 bases between. Germline-derived CDR1 and CDR2 are LNHDA and SQIVND (reference sequence). The CDR3 loop reads CASSITVNTEAFF. The CDR3 region has the DNA TGTGCCAGTAGTATCACAGTGAACACTGAAGCTTTCTTT.

The gene calls are TRBV6-5 and TRBJ1-1, with D maybe TRBD1 (6 bases). The CDR3 consists of 16 residues. Germline CDR1 is MNHEY and CDR2 is SVGAGI. V was trimmed by 1 base and J by 1 base, leaving 13 bases between them. The CDR3 here is CASSYFLKQGNTEAFF. In DNA form, the CDR3 reads TGTGCCAGCAGTTACTTCCTCAAACAGGGGAACACTGAAGCTTTCTTT.

The chain is built from TRBV7-2 and TRBJ2-1, with D perhaps matching TRBD2 (5 bases). This CDR3 has 16 amino acids. The V gene lost 2 bases and the J gene lost 2 bases, with 13 bases spanning the gap. CDR1 and CDR2 from the germline V gene are SGHTA and FQGNSA. The CDR3 protein is CASSLYPAATYNEQFF. The CDR3 coding sequence is TGTGCCAGCAGCTTATATCCAGCGGCCACCTACAATGAGCAGTTCTTC.

The DNA of the CDR3 is TGTGCCAGCGGCTGGGGGAGGGTGGGCGAGCAGTACTTC. Translation gives CASGWGRVGEQYF. V and J are TRBV28 and TRBJ2-7, with 7 bases matching TRBD2. CDR3 length equals 13 residues. V dropped 8 bases and J dropped 6; count of bases not matched to a gene: 10. The germline CDR1 and CDR2 sequences are MDHEN and SYDVKM.

This chain connects TRBV5-1 to TRBJ1-1; maybe TRBD1 (5 bases). The CDR3 runs 17 residues. Germline CDR1 and CDR2: SGHRS and YFSETQ. The V end was cut by 7 bases, the J end by 0 bases, with 22 bases between. DNA of the CDR3: TGCGCCAGCCGCCGCGGGGCAGGGAGCTTGATGAACACTGAAGCTTTCTTT. Translated, it gives CASRRGAGSLMNTEAFF.

The rearrangement uses TRBV5-1 and TRBJ1-2, with D possibly TRBD1 on 5 matching bases. Germline V gene lookup returns CDR1 SGHRS and CDR2 YFSETQ. This CDR3 has 13 residues. Between the trimmed V and J ends, which lost 0 bases and 5 bases, there was a span of 8 bases. The CDR3 nucleotides are TGCGCCAGCAGCTTGGTAGGGGCATATGGCTACACCTTC. Protein product: CASSLVGAYGYTF.